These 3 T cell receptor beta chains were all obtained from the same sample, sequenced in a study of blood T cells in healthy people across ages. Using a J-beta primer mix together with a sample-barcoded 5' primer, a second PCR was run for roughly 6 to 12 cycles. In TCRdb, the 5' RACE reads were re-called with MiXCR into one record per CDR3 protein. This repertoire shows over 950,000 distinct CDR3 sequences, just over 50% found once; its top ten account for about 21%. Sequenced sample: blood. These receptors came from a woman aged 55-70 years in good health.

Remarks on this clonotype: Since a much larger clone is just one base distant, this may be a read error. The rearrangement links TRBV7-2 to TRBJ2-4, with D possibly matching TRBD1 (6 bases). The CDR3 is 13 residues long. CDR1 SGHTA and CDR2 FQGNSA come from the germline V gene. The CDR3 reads CVSSLASGDTQYF. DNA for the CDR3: TGTGTCAGCAGCTTGGCGTCAGGGGATACTCAGTACTTC.

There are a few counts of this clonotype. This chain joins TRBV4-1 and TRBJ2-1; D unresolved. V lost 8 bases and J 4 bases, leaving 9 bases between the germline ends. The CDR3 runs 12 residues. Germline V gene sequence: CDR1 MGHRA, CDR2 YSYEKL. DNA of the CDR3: TGCGCCAGCCAGAGTCGGTACAATGAGCAGTTCTTC. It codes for CASQSRYNEQFF.

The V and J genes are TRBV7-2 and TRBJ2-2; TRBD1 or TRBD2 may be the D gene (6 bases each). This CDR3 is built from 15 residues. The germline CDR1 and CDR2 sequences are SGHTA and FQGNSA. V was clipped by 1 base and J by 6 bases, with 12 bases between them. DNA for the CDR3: TGTGCCAGCAGCTTAGTGTGGGGGGCCGCCGGGGAGCTGTTTTTT. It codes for CASSLVWGAAGELFF.